What follows are 19 T cell receptor beta chains derived from one specimen sequenced in a study of CD8 T cells in ankylosing spondylitis. One entry per CDR3 protein results from TCRdb running MiXCR on the 5' RACE reads. The table records about 92,000 distinct CDR3 sequences, about 9.1% of them present only once. Sequenced input: blood, either unsorted or a sorted T cell fraction (not recorded which). These receptors originate from a male donor with ankylosing spondylitis or in good health (not recorded which).

This clonotype was detected ten times or more. The rearrangement joins TRBV5-4 to TRBJ2-5; D possibly corresponds to TRBD2 (5 bases). Germline V gene data show CDR1 as SGHNT and CDR2 as YYREEE (reference sequence). CDR3 length: 14 amino acids. V gave up 0 bases and J gave up 2 bases, with 8 bases separating them. The CDR3 spells CASSLGLQQETQYF. The CDR3 DNA reads TGTGCCAGCAGCTTGGGACTACAGCAAGAGACCCAGTACTTC.

This clonotype was counted ten times or more. It is unclear where the CDR3 begins or ends on the DNA, so no DNA is shown, and the CDR3 is as TCRdb lists it. The V and J genes are TRBV9 and TRBJ1-4. The CDR3 adds up to 15 amino acids, both ends counted. Looked up from germline, CDR1 is SGDLS and CDR2 is YYNGEE. This chain's CDR3 is CASSVAPQRMKNCFF.

The chain uses TRBV5-1 and TRBJ2-5; weak D call: TRBD2 (6 bases). CDR3 length: 13 amino acids. CDR1 and CDR2 from the germline V gene are SGHRS and YFSETQ. Deletions cut 0 bases from V and 5 bases from J, with 8 bases between. The CDR3 sequence: CASSLVEGETQYF. CDR3 in DNA: TGCGCCAGCAGCTTGGTGGAGGGCGAGACCCAGTACTTC.

About this clonotype itself: A read error may explain this, as a much larger clone is one base away. The chain recombines TRBV2 with TRBJ1-2; D is uncertain. CDR1 is SNHLY and CDR2 is FYNNEI in the germline V gene. CDR3 length: 13 amino acids. The CDR3 loop reads CAGSENKAYGYTF. CDR3 nucleotide sequence: TGTGCCGGCAGTGAAAACAAGGCCTATGGCTACACCTTC.

This clonotype was found many times. The chain uses TRBV10-3 and TRBJ2-7; D ambiguous. Trimming removed 10 bases at V and 3 bases at J, with 16 bases between. Per the germline V gene, CDR1 is ENHRY and CDR2 is SYGVKD. The CDR3 is 13 residues long. The CDR3, as DNA: TGTGCCACCACGTCCTCTGGAAACTACGAGCAGTACTTC. This gives the protein CATTSSGNYEQYF.

This clonotype was recorded at least ten times. V usage is TRBV10-3 and J usage is TRBJ2-5, with D possibly TRBD2 on 7 matching bases. V dropped 6 bases and J dropped 5 bases, with 19 bases sitting between them. The CDR3 runs to 15 residues. Germline lookup yields CDR1 ENHRY and CDR2 SYGVKD. CDR3 sequence: CAISRGADISETQYF. The CDR3 coding sequence is TGTGCCATCAGCCGGGGGGCCGACATCAGTGAGACCCAGTACTTC.

DNA for the CDR3: TGTGCCAGCAGTTGCGCGACAGGGGGCGGATATGGCTACACCTTC. Translation gives CASSCATGGGYGYTF. V gene TRBV6-5 combines with J gene TRBJ1-2, with 10 bases fitting TRBD1. After removal of 4 bases from V and 5 bases from J, the junction contained 7 bases not matched to a gene. Germline V gene sequence: CDR1 MNHEY, CDR2 SVGAGI. The CDR3 runs 15 residues.

In regard to this clonotype: This may arise from a read error, as a much more abundant clone is one base away. The rearrangement uses TRBV3-1 and TRBJ2-7, with 8 bases lining up with TRBD1. Germline values: CDR1 LGHDT, CDR2 YNNKEL (reference sequence). This CDR3 has 13 residues. V lost 4 bases to trimming and J lost 6 bases; unmatched junction nucleotides: 5. The CDR3 here is CASSRDRQCEQYF. CDR3 sequence (DNA): TGTGCCAGCAGCCGGGACAGGCAATGCGAGCAGTACTTC.

At least ten counts were recorded for this clonotype. The chain uses TRBV29-1 and TRBJ2-3, with D possibly matching TRBD1 (6 bases). V was cut by 1 base and J by 2 bases, with 16 bases left in between. This CDR3 has 16 amino acids. Looked up from germline, CDR1 is SQVTM and CDR2 is ANQGSEA. CDR3 amino acids: CSVEGNPRGATDTQYF. The CDR3, as DNA: TGCAGCGTTGAAGGGAACCCCAGGGGTGCCACAGATACGCAGTATTTT.

At least ten counts were recorded for this clonotype. This chain uses TRBV27 with TRBJ2-7, with D maybe TRBD2 (5 bases). The ends were cut back, 4 bases at V and 6 bases at J, with 7 bases in the middle. The CDR3 has 11 residues. Germline V gene sequence: CDR1 MNHEY, CDR2 SMNVEV (reference sequence). CDR3 sequence (DNA): TGTGCCAGCAGTTGGAGGAGCGAGCAGTACTTC. Amino acids: CASSWRSEQYF.

Worth noting for this clonotype: Being one base from a much bigger clone, this may be a read error. This chain connects TRBV5-5 to TRBJ2-1; the D gene could be TRBD1 or TRBD2 (5 bases each). Germline CDR1 reads SGHKS; CDR2 reads YYEKEE (reference sequence). The CDR3 contains 15 residues. The V and J ends lost 1 base and 5 bases respectively, with 13 bases between them. CDR3 protein: CASSLMGTQHNEQFF. For the CDR3, the DNA is TGTGCCAGCAGCTTGATGGGGACCCAACACAATGAGCAGTTCTTC.

This clonotype was recorded at least ten times. The chain joins TRBV7-8 to TRBJ2-3; 8 bases match TRBD2. The CDR3 contains 14 residues. V gave up 4 bases and J gave up 3 bases; unmatched junction bases: 3. Per germline, CDR1 SGHVS and CDR2 FQNEAQ. CDR3 sequence (DNA): TGTGCCAGCAGCTACGGGGGGGGTACAGATACGCAGTATTTT. It specifies CASSYGGGTDTQYF.

This clonotype was detected many times. The chain recombines TRBV25-1 with TRBJ2-2; TRBD1 is a possible D gene (7 bases). The germline V gene encodes CDR1 MGHDK and CDR2 SYGVNS. The CDR3 contains 14 residues. The V end lost 6 bases, the J end lost 6 bases, and 14 bases lay between the germline ends. The CDR3 nucleotides read TGTGCCAGCAGGAGGCAGGGGGGCCCCGGGGAGCTGTTTTTT. This codes for CASRRQGGPGELFF.

This clonotype was found many times. The genes are TRBV11-3 and TRBJ2-1, with D possibly matching TRBD2 (6 bases). Trimming took 1 base from V and 2 from J, leaving 6 bases between them. The CDR3 is 14 residues long. The germline V gene encodes CDR1 SGHNT and CDR2 YENEEA. CDR3 in amino acids: CASSLGGAYNEQFF. CDR3 nucleotides: TGTGCCAGCAGCTTAGGCGGGGCCTACAATGAGCAGTTCTTC.

This clonotype was counted ten times or more. J is TRBJ2-1 and V is TRBV12-3 or TRBV12-4; either TRBD1 or TRBD2 may fit D (5 bases each). This CDR3 has 14 residues. With 7 bases removed from V and 4 bases from J, the gap between germline ends came to 14 bases. CDR3: CASKWGSLYNEQFF. CDR3 coding DNA: TGTGCCAGCAAGTGGGGGTCTCTATACAATGAGCAGTTCTTC.

This clonotype has at least ten counts. The rearrangement uses TRBV7-6 and TRBJ2-7; the D gene is possibly TRBD2 (5 bases). This CDR3 spans 14 amino acids. Germline V lookup: CDR1 SGHVS, CDR2 FNYEAQ. Trimming took off 2 bases at V and 4 bases at J, with 12 bases between the two ends. Written as DNA, the CDR3 is TGTGCCAGCAGCTTACAGGACTCATGGTACGAGCAGTACTTC. Residues: CASSLQDSWYEQYF.

This clonotype was picked up many times. The chain combines TRBV7-2 with TRBJ2-5; possible D gene TRBD1, 5 bases. Germline V gene sequence: CDR1 SGHTA, CDR2 FQGNSA. The CDR3 spans 16 residues. Trimming pared 1 base from V and 5 bases from J, leaving 17 bases between. In DNA form, the CDR3 reads TGTGCCAGCAGCTTAGGGAATAGGTGGGGCCGGGAGACCCAGTACTTC. Translating gives CASSLGNRWGRETQYF.

The table lists this clonotype with many counts. This rearrangement joins TRBV12-3 or TRBV12-4 to TRBJ2-7, with 10 nucleotides matching TRBD1. V shed 5 bases and J 5 bases; nucleotides not matched to a gene: 15. The CDR3 is 17 amino acids. The CDR3 DNA reads TGTGCCAGCAGTCCCCGGTCTTTCGGGACAGGGGACCACGAGCAGTACTTC. Its translation: CASSPRSFGTGDHEQYF.

This clonotype was seen ten or more times. V gene TRBV6-1 combines with J gene TRBJ1-4, with D tentatively TRBD1 (5 bases). V lost 6 bases, J lost 10 bases, and 24 bases lay in between. The CDR3 spans 16 residues. CDR1 and CDR2 (germline): MNHNS, SASEGT. The CDR3 coding sequence is TGTGCCAGCAGCCAGTTCGGGGGGGAAGCGGAAGGAAAACTGTTTTTT. Translated, it gives CASSQFGGEAEGKLFF.